This record concerns one T cell receptor (beta chain) sequence. Its antigen is unknown. Constant-region reverse primers amplified full-length variable regions, followed by semi-nested Nested Universal Primer A PCR. Each CDR3 protein gets one entry after TCRdb re-called the 5' RACE reads with MiXCR. This sample has 55,000 to 75,000 distinct CDR3 sequences; just under 30% occur once, and the top ten carry roughly 2.1%. Germline V CDR1 and CDR2: MNHEY, SVGAGI. This CDR3 comprises 12 residues. The V end lost 2 bases, the J end lost 5 bases, and 6 bases lay between the germline ends. Study conclusions and caveats: The TCR gene usage of tumor memory CD4+ T cells clustered together with blood and lymph node memory CD4+ cells and with lymph node naive CD4+ cells. Whole repertoires were not studied in the larger cohort, only one V-J beta rearrangement.

The source material was tumor-infiltrating naive CD4+ T cells sorted from the breast tumor. Subset denoted: naive CD4+ T cells, CD4+CD45RA+CD25-. The TCR originated in a female donor with breast cancer. V usage is TRBV6-5 and J usage is TRBJ2-5, with D perhaps TRBD2 (6 bases). This CDR3 is CASSYRGETQYF. The CDR3 DNA is TGTGCCAGCAGTTACCGGGGGGAGACCCAGTACTTC.